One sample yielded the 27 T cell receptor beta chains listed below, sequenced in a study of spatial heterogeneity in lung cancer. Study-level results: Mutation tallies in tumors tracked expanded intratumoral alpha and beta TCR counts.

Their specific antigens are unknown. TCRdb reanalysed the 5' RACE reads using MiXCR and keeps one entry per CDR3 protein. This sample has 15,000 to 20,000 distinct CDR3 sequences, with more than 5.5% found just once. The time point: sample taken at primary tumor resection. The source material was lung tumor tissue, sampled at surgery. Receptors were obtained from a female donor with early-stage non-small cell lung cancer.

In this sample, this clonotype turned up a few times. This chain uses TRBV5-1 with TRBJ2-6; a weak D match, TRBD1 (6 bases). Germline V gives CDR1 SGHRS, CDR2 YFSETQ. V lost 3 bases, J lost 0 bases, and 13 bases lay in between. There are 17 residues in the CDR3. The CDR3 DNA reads TGCGCCAGCAGCTCTGCAGGGGCGCCCTCTGGGGCCAACGTCCTGACTTTC. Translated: CASSSAGAPSGANVLTF.

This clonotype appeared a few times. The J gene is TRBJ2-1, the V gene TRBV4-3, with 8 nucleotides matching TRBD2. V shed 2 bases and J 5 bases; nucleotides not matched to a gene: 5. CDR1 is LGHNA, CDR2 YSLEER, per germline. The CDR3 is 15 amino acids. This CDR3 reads CASSQTSGFHNEQFF. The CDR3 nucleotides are TGCGCCAGCAGCCAAACTAGCGGATTTCACAATGAGCAGTTCTTC.

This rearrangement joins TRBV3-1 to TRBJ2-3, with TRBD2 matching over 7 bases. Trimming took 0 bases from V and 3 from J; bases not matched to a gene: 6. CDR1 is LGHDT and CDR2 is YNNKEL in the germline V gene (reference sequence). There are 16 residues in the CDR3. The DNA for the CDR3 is TGTGCCAGCAGCCAAGAGAGCGGGGCGAGGACAGATACGCAGTATTTT. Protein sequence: CASSQESGARTDTQYF.

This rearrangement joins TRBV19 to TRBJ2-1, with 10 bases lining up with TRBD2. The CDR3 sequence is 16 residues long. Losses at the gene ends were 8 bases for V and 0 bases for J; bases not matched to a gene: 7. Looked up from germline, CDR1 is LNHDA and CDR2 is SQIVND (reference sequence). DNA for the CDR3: TGTGCCAGTTGGACTAGCGGTCGTAGCTCCTACAATGAGCAGTTCTTC. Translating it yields CASWTSGRSSYNEQFF.

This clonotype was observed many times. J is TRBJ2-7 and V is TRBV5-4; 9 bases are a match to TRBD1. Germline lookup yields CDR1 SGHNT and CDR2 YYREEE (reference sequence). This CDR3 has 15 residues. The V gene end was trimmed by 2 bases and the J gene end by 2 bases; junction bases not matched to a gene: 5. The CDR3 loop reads CASSLPGQGTYEQYF. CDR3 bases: TGTGCCAGCAGCTTACCGGGACAGGGAACCTACGAGCAGTACTTC.

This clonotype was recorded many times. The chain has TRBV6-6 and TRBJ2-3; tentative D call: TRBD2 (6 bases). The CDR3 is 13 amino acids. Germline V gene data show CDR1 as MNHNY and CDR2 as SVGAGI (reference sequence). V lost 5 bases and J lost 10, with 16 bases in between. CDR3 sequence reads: CASSPSRGGAQYF. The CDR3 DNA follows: TGTGCCAGCAGTCCCAGTCGGGGAGGTGCGCAGTATTTT.

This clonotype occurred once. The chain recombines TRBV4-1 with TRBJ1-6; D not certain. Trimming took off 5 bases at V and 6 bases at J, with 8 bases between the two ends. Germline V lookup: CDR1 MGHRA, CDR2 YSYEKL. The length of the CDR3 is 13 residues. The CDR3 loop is CASSSRTNSPLHF. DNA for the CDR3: TGCGCCAGCAGCTCGAGGACTAATTCACCCCTCCACTTT.

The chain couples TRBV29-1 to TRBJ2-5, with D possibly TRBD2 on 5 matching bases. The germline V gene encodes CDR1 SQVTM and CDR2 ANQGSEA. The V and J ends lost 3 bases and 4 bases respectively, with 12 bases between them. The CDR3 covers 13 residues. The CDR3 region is CSVDRSAGETQYF. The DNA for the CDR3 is TGCAGCGTTGATCGTTCTGCGGGAGAGACCCAGTACTTC.

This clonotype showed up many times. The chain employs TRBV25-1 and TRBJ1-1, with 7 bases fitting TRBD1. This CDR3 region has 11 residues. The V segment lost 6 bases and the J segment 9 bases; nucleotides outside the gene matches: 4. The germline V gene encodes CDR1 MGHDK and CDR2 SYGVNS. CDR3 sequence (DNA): TGTGCCAGCAGAGAGGACAGGCAAGCTTTCTTT. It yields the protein CASREDRQAFF.

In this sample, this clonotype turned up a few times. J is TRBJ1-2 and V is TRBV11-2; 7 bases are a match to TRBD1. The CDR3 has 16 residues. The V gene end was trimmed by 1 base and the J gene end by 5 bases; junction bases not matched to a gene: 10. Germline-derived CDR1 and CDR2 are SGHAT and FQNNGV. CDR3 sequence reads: CASSLVRQGFRYGYTF. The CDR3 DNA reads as TGTGCCAGCAGCTTAGTTCGACAGGGCTTCAGATATGGCTACACCTTC. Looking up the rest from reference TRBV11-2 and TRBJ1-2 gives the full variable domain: EAGVAQSPRYKIIEKRQSVAFWCNPISGHATLYWYQQILGQGPKLLIQFQNNGVVDDSQLPKDRFSAERLKGVDSTLKIQPAKLEDSAVYLCASSLVRQGFRYGYTFGSGTRLTVV.

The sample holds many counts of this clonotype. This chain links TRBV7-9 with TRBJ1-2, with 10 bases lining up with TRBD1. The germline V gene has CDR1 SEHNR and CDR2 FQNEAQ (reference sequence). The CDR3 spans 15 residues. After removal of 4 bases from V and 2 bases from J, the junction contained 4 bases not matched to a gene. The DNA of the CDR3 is TGTGCCAGCAGCTCCGGGACAGGGGAGAACTATGGCTACACCTTC. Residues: CASSSGTGENYGYTF.

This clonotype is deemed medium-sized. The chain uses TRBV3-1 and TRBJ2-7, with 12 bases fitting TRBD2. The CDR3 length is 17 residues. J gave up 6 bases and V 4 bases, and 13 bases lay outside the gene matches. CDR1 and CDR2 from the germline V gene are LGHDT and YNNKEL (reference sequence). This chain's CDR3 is CASSLKPSGLAGIEQYF. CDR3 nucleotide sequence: TGTGCCAGCAGCCTAAAACCCTCCGGACTAGCGGGAATCGAGCAGTACTTC.

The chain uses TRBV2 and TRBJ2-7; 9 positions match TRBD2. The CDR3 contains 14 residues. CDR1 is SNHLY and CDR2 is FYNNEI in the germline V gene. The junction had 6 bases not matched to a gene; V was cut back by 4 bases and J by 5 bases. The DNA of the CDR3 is TGTGCCAGCAGTGGCTGGCTAGCGGGGAACGAGCAGTACTTC. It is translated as CASSGWLAGNEQYF.

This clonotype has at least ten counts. In nucleotides, the CDR3 is TGCAGTGCTAGAGCATGGGACAGGGGCCACTACGAGCAGTACTTC. This sequence encodes CSARAWDRGHYEQYF. The chain recombines TRBV20-1 with TRBJ2-7; TRBD1 agrees at 10 bases. Per germline, CDR1 DFQATT and CDR2 SNEGSKA (reference sequence). The CDR3 length is 15 residues. V was clipped by 1 base and J by 3 bases; unmatched bases: 6.

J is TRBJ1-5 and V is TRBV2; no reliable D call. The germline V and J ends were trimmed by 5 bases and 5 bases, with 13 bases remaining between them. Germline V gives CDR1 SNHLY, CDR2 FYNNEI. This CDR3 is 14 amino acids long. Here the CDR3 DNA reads TGTGCCAGCAGTTTGGACCGCGACGATCAGCCCCAGCATTTT. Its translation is CASSLDRDDQPQHF.

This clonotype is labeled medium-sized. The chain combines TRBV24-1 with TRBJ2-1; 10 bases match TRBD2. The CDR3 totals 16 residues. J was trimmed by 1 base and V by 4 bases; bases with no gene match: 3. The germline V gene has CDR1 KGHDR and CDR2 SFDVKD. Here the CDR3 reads CATSERLAGSYNEQFF. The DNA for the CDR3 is TGTGCCACCAGTGAACGACTAGCGGGTTCCTACAATGAGCAGTTCTTC.

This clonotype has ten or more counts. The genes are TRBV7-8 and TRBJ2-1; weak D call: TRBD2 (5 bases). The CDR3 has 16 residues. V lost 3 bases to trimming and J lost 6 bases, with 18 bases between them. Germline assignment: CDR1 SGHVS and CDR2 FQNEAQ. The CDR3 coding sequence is TGTGCCAGCAGCTTTTGGGAGCTCCACTTTCGCAATGAGCAGTTCTTC. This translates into CASSFWELHFRNEQFF.

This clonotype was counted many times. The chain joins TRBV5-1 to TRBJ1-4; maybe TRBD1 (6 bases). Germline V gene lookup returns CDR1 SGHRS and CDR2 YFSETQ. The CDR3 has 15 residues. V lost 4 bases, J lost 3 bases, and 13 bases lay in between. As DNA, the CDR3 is TGCGCCAGCAGCCCTCAGGGGACTGCTAATGAAAAACTGTTTTTT. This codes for CASSPQGTANEKLFF.

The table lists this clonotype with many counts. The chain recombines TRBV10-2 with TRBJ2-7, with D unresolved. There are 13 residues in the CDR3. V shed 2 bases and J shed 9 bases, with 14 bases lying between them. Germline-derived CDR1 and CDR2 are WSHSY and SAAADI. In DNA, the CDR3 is TGCGCCAGCAGTGAGCGGAGTCAACGAGGGCAGTACTTC. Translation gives CASSERSQRGQYF.

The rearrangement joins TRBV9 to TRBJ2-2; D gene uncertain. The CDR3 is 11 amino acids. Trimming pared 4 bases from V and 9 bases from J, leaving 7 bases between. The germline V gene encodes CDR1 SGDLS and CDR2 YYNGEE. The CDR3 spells CASSPHRELFF. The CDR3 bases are TGTGCCAGCAGCCCTCACCGGGAGCTGTTTTTT.

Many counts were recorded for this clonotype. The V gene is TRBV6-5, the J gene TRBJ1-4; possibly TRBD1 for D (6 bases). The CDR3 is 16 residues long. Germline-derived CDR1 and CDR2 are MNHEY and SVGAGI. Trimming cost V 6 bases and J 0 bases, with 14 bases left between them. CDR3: CASSEDRDATNEKLFF. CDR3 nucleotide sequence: TGTGCCAGCAGCGAGGACAGAGACGCAACTAATGAAAAACTGTTTTTT.

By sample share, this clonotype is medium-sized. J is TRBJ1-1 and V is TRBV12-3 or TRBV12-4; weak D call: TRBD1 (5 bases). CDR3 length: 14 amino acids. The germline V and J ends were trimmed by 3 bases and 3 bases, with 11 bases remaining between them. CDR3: CASSFAGGYTEAFF. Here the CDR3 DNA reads TGTGCCAGCAGTTTCGCGGGGGGATACACTGAAGCTTTCTTT.

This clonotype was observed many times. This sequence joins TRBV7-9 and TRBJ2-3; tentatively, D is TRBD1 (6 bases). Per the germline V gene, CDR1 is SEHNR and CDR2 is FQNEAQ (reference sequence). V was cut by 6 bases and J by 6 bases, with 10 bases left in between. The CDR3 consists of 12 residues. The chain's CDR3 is CASRAQGDTQYF. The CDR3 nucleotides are TGTGCCAGCAGAGCTCAGGGGGATACGCAGTATTTT.

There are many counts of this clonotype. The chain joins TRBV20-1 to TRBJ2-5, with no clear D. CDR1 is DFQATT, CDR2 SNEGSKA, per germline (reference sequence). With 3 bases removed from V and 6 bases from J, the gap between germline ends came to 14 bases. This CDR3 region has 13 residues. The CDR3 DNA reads TGCAGTGCTAGCGACCGGGCCGCCAAGACCCAGTACTTC. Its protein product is CSASDRAAKTQYF.

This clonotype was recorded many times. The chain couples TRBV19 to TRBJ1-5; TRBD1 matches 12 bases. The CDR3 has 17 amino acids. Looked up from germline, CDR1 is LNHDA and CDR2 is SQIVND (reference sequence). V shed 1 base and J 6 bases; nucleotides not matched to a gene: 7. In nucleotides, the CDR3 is TGTGCCAGTAGTATAGGGGGACAGGGGGCGTCTAGTCAGCCCCAGCATTTT. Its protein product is CASSIGGQGASSQPQHF.

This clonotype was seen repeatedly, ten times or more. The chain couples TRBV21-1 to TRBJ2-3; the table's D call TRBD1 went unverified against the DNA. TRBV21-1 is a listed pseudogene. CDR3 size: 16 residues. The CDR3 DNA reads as TGTGCCAGCAGCGAAGGAGACAGCAGGCCCATAGATACGCAGTATTTT. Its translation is CASSEGDSRPIDTQYF.

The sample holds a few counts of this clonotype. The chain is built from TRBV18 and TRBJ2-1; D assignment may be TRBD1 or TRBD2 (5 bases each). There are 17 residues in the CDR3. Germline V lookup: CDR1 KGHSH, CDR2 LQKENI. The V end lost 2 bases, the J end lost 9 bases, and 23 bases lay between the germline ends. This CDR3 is CASSPARTSQGLGEQFF. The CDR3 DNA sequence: TGTGCCAGCTCACCAGCACGGACTTCGCAGGGTCTTGGTGAGCAGTTCTTC.